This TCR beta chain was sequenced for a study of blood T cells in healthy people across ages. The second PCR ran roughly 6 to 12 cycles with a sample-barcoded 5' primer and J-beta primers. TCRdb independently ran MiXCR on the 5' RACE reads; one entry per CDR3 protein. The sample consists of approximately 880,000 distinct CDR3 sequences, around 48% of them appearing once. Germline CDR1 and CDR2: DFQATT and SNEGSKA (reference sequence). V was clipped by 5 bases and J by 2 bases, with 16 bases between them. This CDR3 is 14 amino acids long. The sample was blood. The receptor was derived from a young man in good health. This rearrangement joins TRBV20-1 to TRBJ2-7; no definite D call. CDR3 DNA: TGCAGTGCTGCACCTACAGTAAACCCCTACGAGCAGTACTTC. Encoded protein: CSAAPTVNPYEQYF.